This T cell receptor (beta chain) was recovered during a study of blood T cell repertoires in COVID-19. Across the study: Donors in the United States, Italy and Spain gave samples during acute or convalescent COVID-19. From T cells, B-cell-depleted T cells, or PBMCs came the material, which was cDNA or gDNA.

In the study's own analysis: Estimates of nucleated cell counts were drawn from the amplification of reference gene primers. Produced via immunoSEQ multiplex PCR; TCRdb's table is partial and in-frame only. The V and J calls and the clone size are those of that table, but D and trimming were determined from the DNA. In the table there are 300,000 to 400,000 clones, around 86% of which are singletons. The CDR3 has 17 amino acids. The germline CDR1 and CDR2 sequences are SGHDT and YYEEEE. J gave up 3 bases and V 2 bases, and 12 bases lay outside the gene matches. This clone was counted once. Those who participated ranged in age from 18 to 89 years and resided in roughly 26 US areas.

The receptor was isolated from a man between 60 and 75 years old who had recovered from COVID-19. The chain uses TRBV5-6 and TRBJ1-1; 8 bases line up with TRBD1. Specimen: PBMCs or T cells enriched from blood (not recorded which). In DNA form, the CDR3 reads TGTGCCAGCAGCTTCCTCAGGGGGCGAAATCGGGACACTGAAGCTTTCTTT. As protein: CASSFLRGRNRDTEAFF.